Included here is one TCR beta chain sequence, with context. This sample is drawn from a study of blood T cells in healthy people across ages. Primers used in a second PCR of roughly 6 to 12 cycles were a sample-barcoded 5' primer and a J-beta primer mix. TCRdb recomputed calls from the 5' RACE reads with MiXCR, one row per CDR3 protein. The sample records roughly 1 million distinct CDR3 sequences, approximately 26% being singletons. The sample was also reused in another study, on T cells of mothers and their children.

This TCR derives from a girl under 10 years old in good health. The specimen was blood.

The CDR3 spells CASSGTEISASYEQYF. CDR3 sequence (DNA): TGTGCCAGCAGCGGGACAGAAATTTCCGCCTCCTACGAGCAGTACTTC. The V call is TRBV7-6, the J call TRBJ2-7, with 7 bases lining up with TRBD1. Germline lookup yields CDR1 SGHVS and CDR2 FNYEAQ. This CDR3 contains 16 residues. Unmatched junction bases numbered 10, after V lost 5 bases and J lost 0 bases.